This TCR beta chain was captured by sequencing in a study of T cells in women clearing cervical HPV infection. Study in general: Women with histologically confirmed HPV16-related CIN3 or worse, 2 with invasive cancer, served as cases. HLA type stays a possible confounder, typing being limited.

Here immunoSEQ multiplex PCR was the method, and the copy in TCRdb shows in-frame clones only, minus some. This sample's clone table lists about 30,000 clones. Study-wide findings and caveats: TRBV6-7 abundance was lower in cases than controls (around 0.11% versus 0.15%).

On this clone: Its matching antigen is unknown. The read stops 3 residues short of the end of the CDR3; the missing end is completed from the germline J gene.

Prevalent HPV16 infections were excluded; only incident single HPV16 infections included. This CDR3 is built from 16 residues. Germline-derived CDR1 and CDR2 are KGHSH and LQKENI. J lost 3 bases, V lost 5 bases, and 8 bases had no gene match. The TCR comes from a woman between 18 and 70 years old with a cervical HPV16 infection that either progressed to CIN3+ or cleared (not recorded which). Sequenced: blood buffy coat. The rearrangement uses TRBV18 and TRBJ2-2; 8 bases match TRBD2. CDR3: CASSSGAGGDTGELFF. The sequenced part of the CDR3 DNA is TGTGCCAGCTCATCAGGGGCGGGAGGAGACACCGGGGAG.